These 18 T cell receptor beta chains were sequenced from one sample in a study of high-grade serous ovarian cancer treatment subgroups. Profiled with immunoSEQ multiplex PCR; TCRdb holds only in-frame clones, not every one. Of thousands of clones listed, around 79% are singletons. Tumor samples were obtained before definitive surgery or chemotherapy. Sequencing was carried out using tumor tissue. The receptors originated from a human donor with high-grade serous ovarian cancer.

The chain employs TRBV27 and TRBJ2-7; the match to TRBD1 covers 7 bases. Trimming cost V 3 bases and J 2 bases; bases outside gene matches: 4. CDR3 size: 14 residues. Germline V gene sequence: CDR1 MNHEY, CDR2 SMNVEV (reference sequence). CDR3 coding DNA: TGTGCCAGCAGTTTGGACAGGTTCCCCTACGAGCAGTACTTC. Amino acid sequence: CASSLDRFPYEQYF.

This CDR3 is CASITTTGSVTEAFF. The CDR3 nucleotides read TGTGCCAGCATCACCACTACCGGCTCGGTCACTGAAGCTTTCTTT. J is TRBJ1-1 and V is TRBV27; no reliable D call. Per the germline V gene, CDR1 is MNHEY and CDR2 is SMNVEV (reference sequence). The V end lost 7 bases, the J end lost 4 bases, and 19 bases lay between the germline ends. The CDR3 spans 15 residues.

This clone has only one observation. CDR3 amino acids: CASSVSGQPGELFF. DNA of the CDR3: TGTGCCAGCAGCGTCAGCGGCCAACCCGGGGAGCTGTTTTTT. The chain links TRBV9 to TRBJ2-2, with a weak D call TRBD2 (5 bases). CDR3 length: 14 residues. Germline lookup yields CDR1 SGDLS and CDR2 YYNGEE. Trimming removed 2 bases from V and 6 bases from J, with 11 bases in between.

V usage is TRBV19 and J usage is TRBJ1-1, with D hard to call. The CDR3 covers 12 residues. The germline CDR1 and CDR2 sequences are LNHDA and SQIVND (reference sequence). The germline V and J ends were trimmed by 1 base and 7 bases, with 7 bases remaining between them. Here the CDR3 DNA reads TGTGCCAGTAGTATAGGAGGCAGTGAAGCTTTCTTT. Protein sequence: CASSIGGSEAFF.

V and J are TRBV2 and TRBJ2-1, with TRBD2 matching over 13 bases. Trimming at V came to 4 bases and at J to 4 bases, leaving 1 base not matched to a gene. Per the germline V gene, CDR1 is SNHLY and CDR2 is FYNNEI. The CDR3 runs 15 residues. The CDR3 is CASSGGLAGYNEQFF. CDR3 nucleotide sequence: TGTGCCAGCAGTGGGGGACTAGCGGGATACAATGAGCAGTTCTTC.

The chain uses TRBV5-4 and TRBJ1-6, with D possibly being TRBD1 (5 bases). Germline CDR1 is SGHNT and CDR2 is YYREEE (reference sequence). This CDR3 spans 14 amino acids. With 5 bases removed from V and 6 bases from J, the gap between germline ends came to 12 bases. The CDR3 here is CASRRGSGNSPLHF. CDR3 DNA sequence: TGTGCCAGCAGGCGGGGGAGCGGTAATTCACCCCTCCACTTT.

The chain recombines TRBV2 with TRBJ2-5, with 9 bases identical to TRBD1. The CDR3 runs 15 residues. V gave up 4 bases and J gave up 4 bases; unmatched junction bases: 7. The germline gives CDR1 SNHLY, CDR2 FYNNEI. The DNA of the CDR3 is TGTGCCAGCAGTGGCACAGGGGGCGAGGGAGAGACCCAGTACTTC. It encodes CASSGTGGEGETQYF.

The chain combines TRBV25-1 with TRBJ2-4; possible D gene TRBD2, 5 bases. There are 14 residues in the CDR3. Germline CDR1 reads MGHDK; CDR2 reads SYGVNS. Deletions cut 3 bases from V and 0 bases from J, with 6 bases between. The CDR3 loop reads CASSDSGAKNIQYF. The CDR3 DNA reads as TGTGCCAGCAGTGACAGCGGAGCCAAAAACATTCAGTACTTC.

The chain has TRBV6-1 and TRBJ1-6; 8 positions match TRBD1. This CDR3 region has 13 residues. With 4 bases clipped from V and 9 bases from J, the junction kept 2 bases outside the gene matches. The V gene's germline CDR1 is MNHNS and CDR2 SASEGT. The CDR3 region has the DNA TGTGCCAGCAGTGTAACAGGGGGTTCACCCCTCCACTTT. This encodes CASSVTGGSPLHF.

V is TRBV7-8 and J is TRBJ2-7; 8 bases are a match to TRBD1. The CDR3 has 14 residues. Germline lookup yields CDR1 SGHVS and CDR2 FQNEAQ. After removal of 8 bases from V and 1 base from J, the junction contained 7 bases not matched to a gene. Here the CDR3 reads CASGGTGLSYEQYF. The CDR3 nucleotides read TGTGCCAGCGGTGGGACAGGCCTTTCCTACGAGCAGTACTTC.

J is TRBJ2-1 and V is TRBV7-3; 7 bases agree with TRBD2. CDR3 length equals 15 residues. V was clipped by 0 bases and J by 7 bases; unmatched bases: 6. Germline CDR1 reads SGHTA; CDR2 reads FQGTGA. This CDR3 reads CASSLTLGTINEQFF. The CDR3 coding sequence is TGTGCCAGCAGCTTAACCCTAGGGACTATTAATGAGCAGTTCTTC.

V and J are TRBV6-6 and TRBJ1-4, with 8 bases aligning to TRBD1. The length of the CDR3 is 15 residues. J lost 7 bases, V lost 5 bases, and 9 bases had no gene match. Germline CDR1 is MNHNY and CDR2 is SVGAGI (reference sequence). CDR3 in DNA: TGTGCCAGCAGTCCGACCGGACAGGGACCTGAAAAACTGTTTTTT. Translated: CASSPTGQGPEKLFF.

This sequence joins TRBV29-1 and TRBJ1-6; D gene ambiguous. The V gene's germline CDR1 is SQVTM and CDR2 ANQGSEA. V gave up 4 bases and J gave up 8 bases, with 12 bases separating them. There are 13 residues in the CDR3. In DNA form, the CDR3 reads TGCAGCGTTGCCCTGGACGGCCATTCACCCCTCCACTTT. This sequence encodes CSVALDGHSPLHF.

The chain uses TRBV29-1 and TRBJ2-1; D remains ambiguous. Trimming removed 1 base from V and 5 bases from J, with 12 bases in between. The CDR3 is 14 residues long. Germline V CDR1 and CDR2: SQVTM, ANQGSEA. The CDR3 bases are TGCAGCGTTGAAGGAAATGGCAAGGACAATGAGCAGTTCTTC. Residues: CSVEGNGKDNEQFF.

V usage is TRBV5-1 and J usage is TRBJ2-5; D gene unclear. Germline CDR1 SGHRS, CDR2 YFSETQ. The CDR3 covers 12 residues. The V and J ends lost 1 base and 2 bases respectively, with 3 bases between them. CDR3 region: CASSLMQETQYF. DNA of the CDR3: TGCGCCAGCAGCTTGATGCAAGAGACCCAGTACTTC.

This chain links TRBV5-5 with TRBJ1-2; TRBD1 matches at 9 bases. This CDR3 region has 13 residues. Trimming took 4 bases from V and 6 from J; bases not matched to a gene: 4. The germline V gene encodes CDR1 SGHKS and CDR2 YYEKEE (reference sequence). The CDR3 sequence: CASSHGTGNGYTF. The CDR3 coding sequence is TGTGCCAGCAGCCACGGGACAGGGAATGGCTACACCTTC.

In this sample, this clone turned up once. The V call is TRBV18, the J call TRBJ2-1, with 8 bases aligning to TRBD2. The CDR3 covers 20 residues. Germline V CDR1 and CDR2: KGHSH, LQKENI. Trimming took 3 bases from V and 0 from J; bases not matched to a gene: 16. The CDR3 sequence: CASSPPLGGASGSSYNEQFF. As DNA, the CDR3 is TGTGCCAGCTCACCCCCTCTCGGGGGGGCATCGGGCAGCTCCTACAATGAGCAGTTCTTC.

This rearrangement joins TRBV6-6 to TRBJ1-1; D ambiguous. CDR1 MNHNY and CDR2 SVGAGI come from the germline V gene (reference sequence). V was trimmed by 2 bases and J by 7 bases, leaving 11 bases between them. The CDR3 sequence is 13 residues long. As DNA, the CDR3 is TGTGCCAGCAGTTACCAGACGGAGCTTGAAGCTTTCTTT. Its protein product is CASSYQTELEAFF.